Sequencing of this T cell receptor beta chain was carried out in a study of T cells in Graves' hyperthyroidism and ophthalmopathy. The CDR3 runs to 14 residues. V was pared by 7 bases and J by 5 bases, with 7 bases of the junction left unmatched. Germline V gives CDR1 MNHNS, CDR2 SASEGT. There were TCR beta CDR3 regions amplified from RNA transcripts. During a first-round RT-PCR of the TCR CDR3, the HTBI primer set was used. TCRdb used MiXCR to reprocess the multiplex PCR reads, holding one entry per CDR3 protein. This table has a few hundred thousand distinct CDR3 sequences, less than 25% appearing once. Those with hyperthyroidism were 18 to 65 years old, newly diagnosed, and ill for under 2 months.

The TCR originated in a man younger than 30 with Graves' hyperthyroidism. The chain employs TRBV6-1 and TRBJ1-1, with TRBD1 matching 10 bases. Source material: blood. CDR3 nucleotide sequence: TGTGCCAGCACGAAGACAGGGGGCTATACTGAAGCTTTCTTT. Its translation is CASTKTGGYTEAFF.